A selection of T cell receptor beta chains follows, all from one sample in a study of blood T cell repertoires in COVID-19. Assay: immunoSEQ multiplex PCR; the TCRdb copy retains only in-frame clones and omits some. The sample has approximately 250,000 clones; approximately 86% are singletons. The specimen was peripheral blood. Receptor source: a man aged 18-30 years with active or convalescent COVID-19. Each CDR3 is given without its conserved first and last residue. Fields, in order: V gene, J gene, CDR3 protein.

>TRBV4-2|TRBJ2-1
ASSQNPGTSGRNEQF
>TRBV28|TRBJ1-4
ASSLQGEKLF
>TRBV7-2|TRBJ1-2
ASSLNARVYGYT
>TRBV2|TRBJ2-7
ASRDTSGTNPGYEQY
>TRBV24-1|TRBJ2-5
ATSDLPGTGGETQY
>TRBV6-5|TRBJ2-5
ASSYSPGGEETQY
>TRBV6-6|TRBJ1-5
ASSYGGQGKPQH
>TRBV10-3|TRBJ2-5
AIGASGGLETQY
>TRBV7-2|TRBJ2-2
ASSNVALNTGELF
>TRBV9|TRBJ2-7
ASSVSQGSPSEQY
>TRBV12-3/TRBV12-4|TRBJ1-5
ASLTQGQPQH